This note documents a single T cell receptor (beta chain) sequence. Its matching antigen is unknown. The CDR3 consists of 14 residues. V lost 4 bases to trimming and J lost 3 bases, with 11 bases between them. Germline lookup yields CDR1 SGDLS and CDR2 YYNGEE. The table came from immunoSEQ multiplex PCR; TCRdb's copy has only in-frame clones and leaves some out. The repertoire holds about 180,000 clones, with 85% as singletons. This sample was included in a study of cytomegalovirus exposure and HLA in healthy donors. General observations from the study: The dataset shows that most TCR sequences were rare, while some public TCRs occurred in many donors.

Specimen: PBMCs. The chain employs TRBV9 and TRBJ1-5, with D possibly TRBD1 on 6 matching bases. The TCR sequence derives from a man younger than 35 in good health and CMV-seropositive. In DNA, the CDR3 is TGTGCCAGCAGCCAAGGACAGATCAATCAGCCCCAGCATTTT. Translating it yields CASSQGQINQPQHF.